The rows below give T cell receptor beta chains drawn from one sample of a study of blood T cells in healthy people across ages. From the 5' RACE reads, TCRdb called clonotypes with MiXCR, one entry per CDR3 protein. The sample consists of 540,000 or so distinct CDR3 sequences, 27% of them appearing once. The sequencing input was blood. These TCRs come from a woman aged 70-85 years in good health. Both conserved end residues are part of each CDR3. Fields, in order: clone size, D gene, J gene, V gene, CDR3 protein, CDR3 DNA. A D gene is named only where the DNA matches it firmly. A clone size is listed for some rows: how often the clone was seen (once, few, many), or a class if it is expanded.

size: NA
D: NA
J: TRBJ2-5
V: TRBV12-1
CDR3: CASTRHETQYF
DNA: TGTGCCAGCACGAGGCACGAGACCCAGTACTTC

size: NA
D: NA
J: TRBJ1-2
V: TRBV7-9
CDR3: CASSFYQGSGYTF
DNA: TGTGCCAGCAGTTTCTACCAGGGGAGTGGCTACACCTTC

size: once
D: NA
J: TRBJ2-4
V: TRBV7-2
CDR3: CASSLSARDIQYF
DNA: TGTGCCAGCAGCTTATCTGCCCGGGACATTCAGTACTTC

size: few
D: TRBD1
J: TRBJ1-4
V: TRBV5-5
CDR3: CASSSTGDNEKLFF
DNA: TGTGCCAGCAGCTCAACAGGGGATAATGAAAAACTGTTTTTT

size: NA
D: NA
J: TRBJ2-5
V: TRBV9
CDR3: CASSVDIDRTGQETQYF
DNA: TGTGCCAGCAGCGTAGACATAGACCGGACGGGACAAGAGACCCAGTACTTC

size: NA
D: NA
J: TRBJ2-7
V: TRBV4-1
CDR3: CASSRGPQTAYEQYF
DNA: TGCGCCAGCAGCCGGGGGCCACAGACCGCCTACGAGCAGTACTTC

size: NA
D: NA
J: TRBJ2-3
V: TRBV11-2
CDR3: CASSLRRTLGDTQYF
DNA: TGTGCCAGCAGCCTCCGCCGCACCCTTGGGGATACGCAGTATTTT

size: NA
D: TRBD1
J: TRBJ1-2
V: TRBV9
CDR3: CASSVAPGQGANYGYTF
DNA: TGTGCCAGCAGCGTAGCCCCGGGACAGGGGGCCAACTATGGCTACACCTTC

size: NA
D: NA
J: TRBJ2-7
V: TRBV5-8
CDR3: CASSLPWGSYEQYF
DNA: TGTGCCAGCAGCTTGCCCTGGGGCTCCTACGAGCAGTACTTC

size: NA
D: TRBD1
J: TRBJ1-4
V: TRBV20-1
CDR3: CSASPGQGNEKLFF
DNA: TGCAGTGCCTCCCCGGGACAGGGAAATGAAAAACTGTTTTTT

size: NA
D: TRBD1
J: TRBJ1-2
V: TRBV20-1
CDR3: CSARAEQGSGFYGYTF
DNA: TGCAGTGCTAGAGCTGAACAGGGGTCTGGGTTTTATGGCTACACCTTC

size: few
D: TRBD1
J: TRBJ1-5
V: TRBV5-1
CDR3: CASSLQGAEGQPQHF
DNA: TGCGCCAGCAGCTTACAGGGGGCTGAGGGTCAGCCCCAGCATTTT

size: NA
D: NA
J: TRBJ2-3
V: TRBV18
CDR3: CASSPSRGADTQYF
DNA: TGTGCCAGCTCACCAAGCCGGGGAGCAGATACGCAGTATTTT

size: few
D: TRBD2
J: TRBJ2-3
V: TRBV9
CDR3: CASSTGTSSTDTQYF
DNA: TGTGCCAGCAGCACCGGGACTAGCAGCACAGATACGCAGTATTTT

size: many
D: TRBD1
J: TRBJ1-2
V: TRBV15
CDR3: CATSRDSETGGGYTF
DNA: TGTGCCACCAGCAGAGATTCCGAGACAGGGGGAGGCTACACCTTC

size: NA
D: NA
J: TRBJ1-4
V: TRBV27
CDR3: CASSLSGWSEKLFF
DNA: TGTGCCAGCAGTTTATCGGGGTGGTCTGAAAAACTGTTTTTT

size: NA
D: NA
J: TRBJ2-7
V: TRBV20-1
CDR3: CSARDGHAYEQYF
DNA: TGCAGTGCTAGAGACGGCCATGCCTACGAGCAGTACTTC

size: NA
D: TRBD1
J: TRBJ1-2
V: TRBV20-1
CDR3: CSAIDPGQGFYGYTF
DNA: TGCAGTGCTATAGACCCGGGACAGGGATTCTATGGCTACACCTTC

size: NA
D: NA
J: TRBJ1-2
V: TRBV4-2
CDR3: CASSLLGWNYGYTF
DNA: TGTGCCAGCAGCCTCTTGGGGTGGAACTATGGCTACACCTTC

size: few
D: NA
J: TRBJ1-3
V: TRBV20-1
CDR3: CSAAGARGNTIYF
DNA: TGCAGTGCCGCAGGGGCAAGAGGAAACACCATATATTTT

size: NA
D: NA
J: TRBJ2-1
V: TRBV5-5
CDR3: CASSLYGGPSSYNEQFF
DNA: TGTGCCAGCAGCTTGTATGGGGGGCCTAGCTCCTACAATGAGCAGTTCTTC

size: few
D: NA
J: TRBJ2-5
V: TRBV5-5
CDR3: CASSLSPGLHTYEQYF
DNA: TGTGCCAGCAGCCTTAGTCCGGGACTGCACACCTACGAACAGTACTTC

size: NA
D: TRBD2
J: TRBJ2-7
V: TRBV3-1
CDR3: CASSPQGRGMSYGQYF
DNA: TGTGCCAGCAGCCCCCAAGGGCGGGGGATGTCCTACGGGCAGTACTTC

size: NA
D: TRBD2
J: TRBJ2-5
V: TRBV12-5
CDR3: CASWRSGTTKETQYF
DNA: TGCGCTAGTTGGAGAAGCGGGACTACAAAAGAGACCCAGTACTTC

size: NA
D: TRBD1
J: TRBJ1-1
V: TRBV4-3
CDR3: CASSQAARGSGNTEAFF
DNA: TGCGCCAGCAGCCAAGCGGCCAGGGGGAGTGGGAACACTGAAGCTTTCTTT

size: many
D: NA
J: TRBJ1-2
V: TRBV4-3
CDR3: CASSHGRGNLGYTF
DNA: TGCGCCAGCAGCCATGGGAGGGGGAATCTTGGCTACACCTTC

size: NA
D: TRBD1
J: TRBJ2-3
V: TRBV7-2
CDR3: CASSKDRARTDTQYF
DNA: TGTGCCAGCAGCAAAGACAGGGCGAGAACAGATACGCAGTATTTT

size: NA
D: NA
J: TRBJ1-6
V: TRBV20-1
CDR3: CSASTGEGDSPLHF
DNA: TGCAGTGCTAGCACGGGGGAAGGGGATTCACCCCTCCACTTT

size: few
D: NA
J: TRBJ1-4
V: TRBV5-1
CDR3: CASSLVSGGEKLFF
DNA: TGCGCCAGCAGCTTGGTTTCCGGTGGTGAAAAACTGTTTTTT

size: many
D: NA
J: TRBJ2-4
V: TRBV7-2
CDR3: CASRRVPKNIQYF
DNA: TGTGCCAGCCGCAGGGTCCCCAAAAACATTCAGTACTTC

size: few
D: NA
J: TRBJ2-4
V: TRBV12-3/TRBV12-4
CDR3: CASTEQLAKNIQYF
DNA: TGTGCCAGCACAGAACAATTAGCCAAAAACATTCAGTACTTC

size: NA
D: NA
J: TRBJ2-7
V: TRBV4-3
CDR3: CASSQDPSGYEQYF
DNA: TGCGCCAGCAGCCAAGACCCCTCGGGTTACGAGCAGTACTTC

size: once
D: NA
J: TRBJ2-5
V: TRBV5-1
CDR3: CASSENVNEETQYF
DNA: TGCGCCAGCAGTGAAAACGTAAATGAAGAGACCCAGTACTTC

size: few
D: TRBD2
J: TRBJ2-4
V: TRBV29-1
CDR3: CSVETTGLAGGIQYF
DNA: TGCAGCGTTGAAACGACGGGACTAGCGGGGGGCATTCAGTACTTC

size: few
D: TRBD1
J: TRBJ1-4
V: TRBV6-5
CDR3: CASSSRGQNNEKLFF
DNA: TGTGCCAGCAGTTCCAGGGGACAGAATAATGAAAAACTGTTTTTT

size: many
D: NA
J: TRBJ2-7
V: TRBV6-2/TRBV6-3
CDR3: CASSRTYEQYF
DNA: TGTGCCAGCAGCCGAACCTACGAGCAGTACTTC

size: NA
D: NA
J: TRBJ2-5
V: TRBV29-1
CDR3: CSVFFQSWAGETQYF
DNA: TGCAGCGTTTTCTTCCAATCATGGGCAGGGGAGACCCAGTACTTC

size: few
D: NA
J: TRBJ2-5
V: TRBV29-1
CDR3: CSVVAGSETQYF
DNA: TGCAGCGTTGTAGCCGGGTCAGAGACCCAGTACTTC

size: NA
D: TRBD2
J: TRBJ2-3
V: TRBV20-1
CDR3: CSARVRTSGGPDTQYF
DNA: TGCAGTGCTAGAGTAAGGACTAGCGGGGGGCCAGATACGCAGTATTTT

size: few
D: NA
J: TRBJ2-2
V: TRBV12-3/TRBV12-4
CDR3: CASVELGNTGELFF
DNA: TGTGCCAGTGTTGAACTGGGGAACACCGGGGAGCTGTTTTTT

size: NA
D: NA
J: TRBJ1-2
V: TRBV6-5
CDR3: CASSYTGTASGVGYTF
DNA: TGTGCCAGCAGTTACACTGGGACGGCGAGCGGGGTTGGCTACACCTTC

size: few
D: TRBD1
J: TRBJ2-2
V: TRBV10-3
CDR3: CATTRQGEYTGELFF
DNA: TGTGCCACCACAAGACAGGGGGAATACACCGGGGAGCTGTTTTTT

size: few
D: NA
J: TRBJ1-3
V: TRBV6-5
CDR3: CASSYSAMSSSGNTIYF
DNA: TGTGCCAGCAGTTACTCGGCTATGTCCTCCTCTGGAAACACCATATATTTT

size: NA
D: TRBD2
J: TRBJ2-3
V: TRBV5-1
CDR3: CASSLQRGASSDTQYF
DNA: TGCGCCAGCAGCTTACAGCGGGGGGCCAGTTCAGATACGCAGTATTTT

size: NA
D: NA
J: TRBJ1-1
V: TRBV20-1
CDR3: CSALGGTEAFF
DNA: TGCAGTGCCCTCGGAGGCACTGAAGCTTTCTTT

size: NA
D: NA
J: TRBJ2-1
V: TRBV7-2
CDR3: CASSARASGRDEQFF
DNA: TGTGCCAGCAGCGCCCGGGCCTCCGGCCGGGATGAGCAGTTCTTC

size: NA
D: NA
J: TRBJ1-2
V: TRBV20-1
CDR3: CSALKPIDYGYTF
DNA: TGCAGTGCGCTCAAACCCATCGACTATGGCTACACCTTC

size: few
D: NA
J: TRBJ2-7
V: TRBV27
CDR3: CASSLSWDTSYEQYF
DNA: TGTGCCAGCAGTTTATCGTGGGACACGTCCTACGAGCAGTACTTC

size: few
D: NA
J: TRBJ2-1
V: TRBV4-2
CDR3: CASSQAHRRGAYNEQFF
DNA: TGTGCCAGCAGCCAAGCTCATCGGAGGGGAGCCTACAATGAGCAGTTCTTC